Listed below are T cell receptor beta chains from one sample, sequenced in a study of CD8+ T cells in alopecia areata. Data came from immunoSEQ multiplex PCR; TCRdb stores just in-frame clones and leaves some out. The data hold 180,000 or so clones, with nearly 60% observed a single time. The material sequenced was CD4+ T cells sorted from blood, taken at week 24, from a patient treated with tofacitinib. These receptors all stem from a human donor with alopecia areata. The CDR3 runs from the conserved cysteine through the conserved F or W. A D gene is named only where the DNA matches it firmly.

v_gene | d_gene | CDR3aa
TRBV7-3 | NA | CASSLQGGDTDTQYF
TRBV30 | NA | CAWTGYTGELFF
TRBV18 | NA | CASSPGQRTDTQYF
TRBV9 | TRBD2 | CASSVTSGSTSTDTQYF
TRBV4-3 | NA | CASSQELGHGGDTQYF
TRBV7-3 | NA | CASSRGYDYEQYF
TRBV4-1 | TRBD2 | CASSHNERTSGHF
TRBV25-1 | NA | CASSELGRIYGYTF
TRBV7-2 | TRBD2 | CASSLTSGETYEQFF
TRBV30 | NA | CAWSVKGSGNTIYF
TRBV27 | NA | CASSTPLGGPNF
TRBV29-1 | NA | CSALPWMSQETQYF
TRBV29-1 | TRBD1 | CSVSDRLPSVLTF
TRBV6-6 | TRBD2 | CASSYSTSGGRETQYF
TRBV7-9 | TRBD2 | CASNPRDYSSYNEQFF
TRBV2 | TRBD2 | CASSSRTSGANPSKTGELFF
TRBV19 | NA | CASKAGAYNEQFF
TRBV4-2 | NA | CASSQEGRLNSPLHF
TRBV29-1 | NA | CSVEEGEGYTF
TRBV30 | TRBD1 | CAWSKLQGADDQPQHF
TRBV15 | NA | CATSRDGYYEQYF
TRBV7-6 | NA | CASSLGAEREYEQYF
TRBV5-1 | NA | CASSLIREETQYF
TRBV5-6 | NA | CASSLGGLGTEAFF
TRBV19 | NA | CASSIALANTEAFF
TRBV4-3 | TRBD1 | CASSQGQLLSGANVLTF
TRBV7-8 | TRBD1 | CASSKGQGVSGANVLTF
TRBV30 | NA | CATRPAQSSYNEQFF
TRBV30 | TRBD1 | CAWSSSPGTGSGYTF
TRBV5-1 | TRBD2 | CASSTETSGGKQFF
TRBV29-1 | NA | CSVESAETDTQYF
TRBV5-1 | TRBD2 | CASSQTSGGFTDTQYF
TRBV5-1 | TRBD1 | CASSRGTGYTEAFF
TRBV20-1 | NA | CSASEIEQYF
TRBV5-1 | NA | CASTESGDTQYF
TRBV6-6 | NA | CASRKPGTRGRTEAFF
TRBV5-1 | TRBD2 | CASSLDGRGEQYF
TRBV2 | NA | CASSRDSNQPQHF
TRBV5-6 | TRBD1 | CASRATGGNEQFF
TRBV29-1 | NA | CSSNSGSSTDTQYF
TRBV2 | NA | CASIRGDTDTQYF
TRBV29-1 | NA | CSVEGDQETQYF
TRBV15 | NA | CATSMGKGAAYEQYF
TRBV4-3 | TRBD1 | CASSLQGRKTEAFF
TRBV6-1 | NA | CASSEGARLANYGYTF
TRBV7-9 | NA | CASSLFSASGGSYEQYF
TRBV5-4 | TRBD1 | CASRSGQLGEAFF
TRBV5-1 | TRBD1 | CASSWKVDRVHGYTF
TRBV7-2 | NA | CASSLTDSLETQYF
TRBV5-5 | TRBD1 | CASSQQGANTGELFF
TRBV2 | NA | CASRRGSYEQYF